Each of the 27 T cell receptor beta chains below was sequenced from the same sample in a study of blood T cell repertoires in COVID-19. Profiling relied on immunoSEQ multiplex PCR, and the TCRdb table lists in-frame clones only, not all of them. In the table there are some 14,000 clones, roughly 88% of which are singletons. Material: peripheral blood. The receptors shown here come from a human donor in a cohort sampled during active COVID-19.

The J gene is TRBJ2-2, the V gene TRBV9; 8 positions match TRBD2. The CDR3 length is 16 residues. CDR1 and CDR2 from the germline V gene are SGDLS and YYNGEE. The V and J ends lost 0 bases and 3 bases, in that order; junction bases with no gene match: 4. CDR3 amino acids: CASSVDAGGHTGELFF. DNA for the CDR3: TGTGCCAGCAGCGTAGACGCGGGAGGCCACACCGGGGAGCTGTTTTTT. The full variable domain, completed using reference TRBV9 and TRBJ2-2, is DSGVTQTPKHLITATGQRVTLRCSPRSGDLSVYWYQQSLDQGLQFLIQYYNGEERAKGNILERFSAQQFPDLHSELNLSSLELGDSALYFCASSVDAGGHTGELFFGEGSRLTVL.

The gene calls are TRBV5-1 and TRBJ1-5; D perhaps matches TRBD1 (5 bases). The V end lost 4 bases, the J end lost 5 bases, and 13 bases lay between the germline ends. There are 14 residues in the CDR3. The germline V gene encodes CDR1 SGHRS and CDR2 YFSETQ. The CDR3 bases are TGCGCCAGCAGCGTCGGGCAGGGCCATCAGCCCCAGCATTTT. This gives the protein CASSVGQGHQPQHF.

The genes are TRBV19 and TRBJ1-6; D call uncertain. Per germline, CDR1 LNHDA and CDR2 SQIVND (reference sequence). The CDR3 is made up of 14 amino acids. Trimming cost V 3 bases and J 10 bases, with 13 bases left between them. CDR3 loop: CASSMREVRSPLHF. CDR3 sequence (DNA): TGTGCCAGTAGTATGCGGGAGGTTCGGTCACCCCTCCACTTT. Using reference TRBV19 and TRBJ1-6 for the parts outside the CDR3, the full variable domain is DGGITQSPKYLFRKEGQNVTLSCEQNLNHDAMYWYRQDPGQGLRLIYYSQIVNDFQKGDIAEGYSVSREKKESFPLTVTSAQKNPTAFYLCASSMREVRSPLHFGNGTRLTVT.

The rearrangement links TRBV5-1 to TRBJ2-1; D not resolved. The CDR3 runs 13 residues. V lost 6 bases and J 0 bases, leaving 7 bases between the germline ends. Per the germline V gene, CDR1 is SGHRS and CDR2 is YFSETQ. CDR3 amino acids: CASMMSSYNEQFF. CDR3 nucleotides: TGCGCCAGCATGATGAGCTCCTACAATGAGCAGTTCTTC.

The V gene is TRBV4-3, the J gene TRBJ1-6; D uncertain. Germline CDR1 LGHNA, CDR2 YSLEER. The CDR3 contains 14 residues. V was shortened by 1 base and J by 7 bases, with 8 bases between the two germline ends. CDR3 coding DNA: TGCGCCAGCAGCCAAGTCGAACTGAATTCACCCCTCCACTTT. Amino acid sequence: CASSQVELNSPLHF.

The chain recombines TRBV24-1 with TRBJ1-1; D is uncertain. Trimming removed 7 bases at V and 0 bases at J, with 8 bases between. The CDR3 is 13 residues long. Per the germline V gene, CDR1 is KGHDR and CDR2 is SFDVKD. The CDR3 bases are TGTGCCACCAGCCATACACTGAACACTGAAGCTTTCTTT. Translation gives CATSHTLNTEAFF.

The chain carries TRBV6-5 and TRBJ2-3; D unclear. Germline V gene sequence: CDR1 MNHEY, CDR2 SVGAGI. CDR3 length: 12 amino acids. Deletions cut 7 bases from V and 5 bases from J, with 10 bases between. The CDR3 bases are TGTGCCAGCACCTTAGCTGGAGATACGCAGTATTTT. Protein product: CASTLAGDTQYF.

The gene calls are TRBV6-6 and TRBJ2-3, with TRBD2 matching 9 bases. After removal of 5 bases from V and 3 bases from J, the junction contained 12 bases not matched to a gene. This CDR3 spans 17 amino acids. The germline gives CDR1 MNHNY, CDR2 SVGAGI (reference sequence). CDR3 coding DNA: TGTGCCAGCAGTCGGGGGGCGGGAGGGCCGGTTACAGATACGCAGTATTTT. It codes for CASSRGAGGPVTDTQYF.

Notes on this clone: The sample contains more than one DNA sequence encoding this CDR3. This chain links TRBV3-1 (or the pseudogene TRBV3-2) with TRBJ1-1; D unclear. Germline V gene data show CDR1 as LGHDT and CDR2 as YNNKEL (reference sequence). This CDR3 has 14 residues. Trimming cost V 1 base and J 1 base, with 7 bases left between them. DNA for the CDR3: TGTGCCAGCAGCCAAGCGGCGGGGAACACTGAAGCTTTCTTT. Translation gives CASSQAAGNTEAFF.

The chain joins TRBV9 to TRBJ2-2; TRBD1 might be the D (6 bases). This CDR3 comprises 13 residues. The germline V gene encodes CDR1 SGDLS and CDR2 YYNGEE. Deletions cut 6 bases from V and 8 bases from J, with 14 bases between. CDR3 protein: CASNPGQRGELFF. Written as DNA, the CDR3 is TGTGCCAGCAACCCGGGACAACGTGGGGAGCTGTTTTTT.

This chain joins TRBV27 and TRBJ1-5, with D hard to call. Germline CDR1 MNHEY, CDR2 SMNVEV (reference sequence). Trimming removed 2 bases at V and 3 bases at J, with 11 bases between. The CDR3 is 15 amino acids. CDR3 nucleotide sequence: TGTGCCAGCAGTTTAAGTTGGCCCGCCAATCAGCCCCAGCATTTT. It yields the protein CASSLSWPANQPQHF.

The chain has TRBV7-9 and TRBJ2-7, with D possibly being TRBD1 (5 bases). The CDR3 covers 15 residues. Germline CDR1 is SEHNR and CDR2 is FQNEAQ (reference sequence). V was shortened by 5 bases and J by 2 bases, with 16 bases between the two germline ends. The CDR3 bases are TGTGCCAGCAGCCAAGGGGCGGACCCCCCCTACGAGCAGTACTTC. It yields the protein CASSQGADPPYEQYF.

This clone occurred once. The rearrangement uses TRBV30 and TRBJ2-5; D is perhaps TRBD1 (5 bases). V was trimmed by 3 bases and J by 6 bases, leaving 14 bases between them. CDR1 and CDR2 (germline): GTSNPN, SVGIG (reference sequence). The CDR3 is 13 residues long. CDR3 residues: CAWRKSRAKTQYF. The CDR3 DNA is TGTGCCTGGAGAAAGTCCAGGGCGAAGACCCAGTACTTC.

The rearrangement uses TRBV9 and TRBJ2-3; D call uncertain. The length of the CDR3 is 18 residues. Germline lookup yields CDR1 SGDLS and CDR2 YYNGEE. Trimming cost V 4 bases and J 0 bases, with 21 bases left between them. CDR3 region: CASSPALRSKTSTDTQYF. CDR3 DNA: TGTGCCAGCAGCCCCGCACTCCGAAGTAAGACTAGCACAGATACGCAGTATTTT.

This clone was seen only a few times. The chain links TRBV10-3 to TRBJ2-1, with 8 bases identical to TRBD1. This CDR3 has 16 residues. Germline lookup yields CDR1 ENHRY and CDR2 SYGVKD. J lost 5 bases, V lost 5 bases, and 11 bases had no gene match. The CDR3 loop reads CAISPNPGTGDNEQFF. For the CDR3, the DNA is TGTGCCATCAGTCCTAACCCCGGGACAGGAGACAATGAGCAGTTCTTC.

The V gene is TRBV6-5, the J gene TRBJ2-7; 7 bases are shared with TRBD2. Germline CDR1 and CDR2: MNHEY and SVGAGI. The CDR3 has 14 amino acids. V lost 6 bases and J lost 2; bases outside the gene matches: 7. For the CDR3, the DNA is TGTGCCAGCAGCCGTCTGGGGGGGGCCTACGAGCAGTACTTC. As protein: CASSRLGGAYEQYF.

J is TRBJ2-7 and V is TRBV18, with D possibly TRBD2 on 6 matching bases. The CDR3 runs 16 residues. Germline CDR1 reads KGHSH; CDR2 reads LQKENI. The V gene lost 3 bases and the J gene lost 5 bases, with 20 bases spanning the gap. CDR3 protein: CASSPSPSGSGDEQYF. CDR3 nucleotide sequence: TGTGCCAGCTCACCCTCTCCCTCCGGGAGTGGCGACGAGCAGTACTTC. Full variable domain (outside the CDR3, taken from reference TRBV18 and TRBJ2-7): NAGVMQNPRHLVRRRGQEARLRCSPMKGHSHVYWYRQLPEEGLKFMVYLQKENIIDESGMPKERFSAEFPKEGPSILRIQQVVRGDSAAYFCASSPSPSGSGDEQYFGPGTRLTVT.

This chain joins TRBV21-1 and TRBJ1-3; TRBD1, as called in the table, went unchecked against the DNA. TRBV21-1 is reported as a pseudogene. This CDR3 is 14 amino acids long. CDR3 protein: CASSKAYRENTIYF. The CDR3 DNA reads as TGTGCCAGCAGCAAAGCGTACAGGGAAAACACCATATATTTT.

The gene calls are TRBV4-3 and TRBJ2-3; 13 bases line up with TRBD2. CDR1 and CDR2 (germline): LGHNA, YSLEER. The V segment lost 4 bases and the J segment 2 bases; nucleotides outside the gene matches: 6. The CDR3 covers 17 residues. The CDR3 nucleotides read TGCGCCAGCAGCCGAAGCGGGACTAGCGGGGCCACAGATACGCAGTATTTT. Its protein product is CASSRSGTSGATDTQYF.

The rearrangement uses TRBV5-4 and TRBJ2-7; TRBD1 aligns across 8 bases. Trimming removed 4 bases from V and 6 bases from J; junction bases left unmatched: 6. This CDR3 region has 13 residues. Germline V lookup: CDR1 SGHNT, CDR2 YYREEE (reference sequence). In DNA form, the CDR3 reads TGTGCCAGCAGCAAGGACAGGGCCCCCGAGCAGTACTTC. Translated: CASSKDRAPEQYF.

V is TRBV27 and J is TRBJ2-1, with 11 nucleotides matching TRBD2. Germline V gene lookup returns CDR1 MNHEY and CDR2 SMNVEV (reference sequence). V lost 8 bases, J lost 10 bases, and 13 bases stayed unmatched. The CDR3 spans 15 residues. As DNA, the CDR3 is TGTGCCAGCGCTATAGCGGGAGGGCCCCTAGACGAGCAGTTCTTC. This gives the protein CASAIAGGPLDEQFF.

This clone has just a few counts. The chain links TRBV11-2 to TRBJ2-6; D may be TRBD1 (7 bases). The CDR3 extends over 18 amino acids. V shed 5 bases and J shed 0 bases, with 17 bases lying between them. The V gene's germline CDR1 is SGHAT and CDR2 FQNNGV. The CDR3 loop is CASSKRGDSISGANVLTF. The CDR3 coding sequence is TGTGCCAGCAGCAAGAGGGGGGACAGCATCTCTGGGGCCAACGTCCTGACTTTC.

The J gene is TRBJ1-5, the V gene TRBV6-2 or TRBV6-3; maybe TRBD1 (6 bases). Germline V gene lookup returns CDR1 MNHEY and CDR2 SVGEGT. Between the trimmed V and J ends, which lost 2 bases and 0 bases, there was a span of 14 bases. The CDR3 is 17 residues long. The chain's CDR3 is CASSYRTGRDSNQPQHF. In DNA form, the CDR3 reads TGTGCCAGCAGTTACCGCACAGGGAGGGATAGCAATCAGCCCCAGCATTTT.

The CDR3 DNA sequence: TGTGCCAGCAGTTCCGGACTAGAGTACGAGCAGTACTTC. Translating it yields CASSSGLEYEQYF. The gene calls are TRBV6-1 and TRBJ2-7, with 7 bases identical to TRBD2. Germline-derived CDR1 and CDR2 are MNHNS and SASEGT. This CDR3 spans 13 amino acids. Trimming removed 5 bases from V and 4 bases from J; junction bases left unmatched: 5.

This clone was observed once. This chain links TRBV3-1 (or the pseudogene TRBV3-2) with TRBJ2-2, with D possibly TRBD1 on 5 matching bases. Germline-derived CDR1 and CDR2 are LGHDT and YNNKEL (reference sequence). V was shortened by 7 bases and J by 7 bases, with 16 bases between the two germline ends. The CDR3 extends over 14 amino acids. The CDR3, as DNA: TGTGCCAGCACCTCACAGGTGCAGGGCGGGGAGCTGTTTTTT. Translation gives CASTSQVQGGELFF.

A remark on this clone: Other nucleotide sequences in the sample specify the same CDR3. The gene calls are TRBV4-1 and TRBJ2-7, with 10 bases lining up with TRBD1. The CDR3 is made up of 16 amino acids. J lost 4 bases, V lost 0 bases, and 6 bases had no gene match. Germline-derived CDR1 and CDR2 are MGHRA and YSYEKL. Here the CDR3 DNA reads TGCGCCAGCAGCCAAGAACCGGGACAGGGGCGATACGAGCAGTACTTC. As protein: CASSQEPGQGRYEQYF.

V gene TRBV28 combines with J gene TRBJ2-7; TRBD1 aligns across 11 bases. Germline V gene data show CDR1 as MDHEN and CDR2 as SYDVKM. The CDR3 is made up of 15 amino acids. With 6 bases clipped from V and 0 bases from J, the junction kept 4 bases outside the gene matches. CDR3 DNA: TGTGCCAGCAGCGCCGGGACAGGGGGCTCCTACGAGCAGTACTTC. This codes for CASSAGTGGSYEQYF. The full variable domain, in which reference TRBV28 and TRBJ2-7 provide the parts outside the CDR3, is DVKVTQSSRYLVKRTGEKVFLECVQDMDHENMFWYRQDPGLGLRLIYFSYDVKMKEKGDIPEGYSVSREKKERFSLILESASTNQTSMYLCASSAGTGGSYEQYFGPGTRLTVT.